The TCR beta chain described here comes from a study of cytomegalovirus exposure and HLA in healthy donors. A multiplex PCR was run with 60 Vbeta primers and 13 Jbeta primers. Produced via immunoSEQ multiplex PCR; TCRdb's table is partial and in-frame only. The repertoire holds 140,000 to 150,000 clones, with just over 65% as singletons. Comments on this clone: Its antigen is as yet unknown.

V dropped 2 bases and J dropped 2; count of bases not matched to a gene: 4. CDR3 length equals 14 residues. Germline CDR1 and CDR2: SGHTS and YDEGEE. General study points: Under in vitro conditions, three CMV-associated chains were confirmed as specific for CMV antigens. Later analysis revealed greater clonal expansion in HLA-associated TCR beta chains than in equally common others. According to a later analysis, most TCR beta chains associated with CMV appeared HLA-restricted.

The receptor was derived from an older woman in good health and CMV-seronegative. The gene calls are TRBV5-8 and TRBJ2-7; 7 positions match TRBD1. Sample: PBMCs. CDR3 in DNA: TGTGCCAGCAGCTTCGGGACAGCAGCCTACGAGCAGTACTTC. This gives the protein CASSFGTAAYEQYF.